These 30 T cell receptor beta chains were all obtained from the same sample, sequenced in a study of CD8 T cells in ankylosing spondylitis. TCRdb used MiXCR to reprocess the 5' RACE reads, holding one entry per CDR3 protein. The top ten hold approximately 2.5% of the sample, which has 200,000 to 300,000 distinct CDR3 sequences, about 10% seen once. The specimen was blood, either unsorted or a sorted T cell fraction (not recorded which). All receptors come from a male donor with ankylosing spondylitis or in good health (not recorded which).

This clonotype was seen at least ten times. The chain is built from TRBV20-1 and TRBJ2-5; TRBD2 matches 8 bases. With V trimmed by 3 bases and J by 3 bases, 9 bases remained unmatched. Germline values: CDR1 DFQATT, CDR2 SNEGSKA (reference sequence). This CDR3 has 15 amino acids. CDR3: CSASSGLELEETQYF. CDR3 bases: TGCAGTGCTAGTTCGGGACTAGAGCTCGAAGAGACCCAGTACTTC.

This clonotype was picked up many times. CDR3 nucleotide sequence: TGCAGTGCCGACGGAAGGGGTGGGCACTATGGCTACACCTTC. Amino acids: CSADGRGGHYGYTF. The chain carries TRBV20-1 and TRBJ1-2; possible D gene TRBD1, 5 bases. V gave up 6 bases and J gave up 3 bases, with 17 bases separating them. This CDR3 comprises 14 residues. CDR1 and CDR2 (germline): DFQATT, SNEGSKA (reference sequence).

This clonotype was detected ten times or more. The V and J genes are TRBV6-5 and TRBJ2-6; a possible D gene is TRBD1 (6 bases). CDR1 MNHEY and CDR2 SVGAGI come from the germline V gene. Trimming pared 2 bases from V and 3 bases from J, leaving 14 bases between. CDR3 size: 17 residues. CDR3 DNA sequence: TGTGCCAGCAGTTACCGATCGCAGGGGAGTGGGGCCAACGTCCTGACTTTC. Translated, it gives CASSYRSQGSGANVLTF.

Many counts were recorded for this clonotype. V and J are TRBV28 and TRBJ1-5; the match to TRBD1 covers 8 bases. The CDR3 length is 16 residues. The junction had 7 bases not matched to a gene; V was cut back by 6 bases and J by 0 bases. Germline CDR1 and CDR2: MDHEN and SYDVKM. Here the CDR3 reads CASRGTGTGSNQPQHF. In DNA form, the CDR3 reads TGTGCCAGCAGGGGAACCGGGACAGGTAGCAATCAGCCCCAGCATTTT.

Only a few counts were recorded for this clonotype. The CDR3: CASSLGPGVINEKLFF. The CDR3 region has the DNA TGTGCCAGCAGCCTGGGGCCCGGGGTCATAAATGAAAAACTGTTTTTT. The J gene is TRBJ1-4, the V gene TRBV11-2; perhaps TRBD1 as D (5 bases). Between the trimmed V and J ends, which lost 5 bases and 5 bases, there was a span of 18 bases. The CDR3 runs to 16 residues. The germline V gene has CDR1 SGHAT and CDR2 FQNNGV.

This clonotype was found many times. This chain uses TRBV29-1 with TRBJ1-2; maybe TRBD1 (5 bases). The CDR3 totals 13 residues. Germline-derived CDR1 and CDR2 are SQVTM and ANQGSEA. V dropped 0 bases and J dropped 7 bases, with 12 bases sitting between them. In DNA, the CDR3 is TGCAGCGTTGAAGATCAATTGGGGGGTGGCTACACCTTC. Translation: CSVEDQLGGGYTF.

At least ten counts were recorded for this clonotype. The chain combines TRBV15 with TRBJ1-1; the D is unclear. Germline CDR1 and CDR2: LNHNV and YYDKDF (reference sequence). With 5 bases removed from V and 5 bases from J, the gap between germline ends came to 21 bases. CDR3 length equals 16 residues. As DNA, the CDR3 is TGTGCCACCAGCTTGACCGGAGGGAAGGGTAGGACTGAAGCTTTCTTT. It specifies CATSLTGGKGRTEAFF.

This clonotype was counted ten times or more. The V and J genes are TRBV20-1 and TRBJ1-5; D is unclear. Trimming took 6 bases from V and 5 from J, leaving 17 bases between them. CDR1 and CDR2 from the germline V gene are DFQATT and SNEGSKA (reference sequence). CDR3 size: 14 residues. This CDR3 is CSAQVPGDHQPQHF. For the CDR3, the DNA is TGCAGTGCCCAGGTACCGGGAGATCATCAGCCCCAGCATTTT.

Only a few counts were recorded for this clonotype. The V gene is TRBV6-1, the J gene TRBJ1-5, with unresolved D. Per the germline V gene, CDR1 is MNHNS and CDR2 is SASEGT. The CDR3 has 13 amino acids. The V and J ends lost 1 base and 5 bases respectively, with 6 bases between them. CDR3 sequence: CASSEVMDQPQHF. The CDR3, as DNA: TGTGCCAGCAGTGAAGTGATGGATCAGCCCCAGCATTTT.

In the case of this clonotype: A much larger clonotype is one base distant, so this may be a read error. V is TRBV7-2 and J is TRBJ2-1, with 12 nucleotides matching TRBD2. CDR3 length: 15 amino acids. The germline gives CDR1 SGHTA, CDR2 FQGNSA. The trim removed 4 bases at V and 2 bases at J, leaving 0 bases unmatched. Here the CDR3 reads CASSSSGRAYNEQFF. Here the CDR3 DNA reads TGTGCCAGCAGCTCTAGCGGGAGGGCCTACAATGAGCAGTTCTTC.

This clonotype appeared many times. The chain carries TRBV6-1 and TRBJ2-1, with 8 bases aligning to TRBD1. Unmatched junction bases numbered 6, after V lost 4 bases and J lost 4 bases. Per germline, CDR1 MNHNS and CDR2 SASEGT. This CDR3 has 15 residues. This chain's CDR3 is CASSGPGQVYNEQFF. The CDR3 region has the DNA TGTGCCAGCAGTGGGCCGGGACAGGTGTACAATGAGCAGTTCTTC.

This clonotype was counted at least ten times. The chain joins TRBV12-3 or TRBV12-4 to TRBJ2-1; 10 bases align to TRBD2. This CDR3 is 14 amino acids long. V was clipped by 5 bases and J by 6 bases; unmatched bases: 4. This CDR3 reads CASSQSGRANEQFF. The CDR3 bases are TGTGCCAGCAGTCAGAGCGGGAGGGCCAATGAGCAGTTCTTC.

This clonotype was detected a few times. Here the CDR3 DNA reads TGTGCCAGCAGCCAAACCGGGACAGAAAATTCACCCCTCCACTTT. Translating it yields CASSQTGTENSPLHF. J is TRBJ1-6 and V is TRBV4-2, with 7 positions matching TRBD1. Germline assignment: CDR1 LGHNA and CDR2 YNFKEQ. CDR3 length: 15 amino acids. The V segment lost 2 bases and the J segment 7 bases; nucleotides outside the gene matches: 5.

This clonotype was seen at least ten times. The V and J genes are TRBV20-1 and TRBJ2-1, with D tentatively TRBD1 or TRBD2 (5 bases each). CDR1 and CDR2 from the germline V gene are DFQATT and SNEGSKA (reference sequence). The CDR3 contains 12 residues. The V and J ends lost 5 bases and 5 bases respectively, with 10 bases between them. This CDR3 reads CSARDGHNEQFF. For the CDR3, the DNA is TGCAGTGCTCGGGACGGCCACAATGAGCAGTTCTTC.

CDR3 amino acids: CASSLRSGSPLHF. For the CDR3, the DNA is TGTGCCAGCAGCTTACGGAGTGGCTCACCCCTCCACTTT. The V and J genes are TRBV5-6 and TRBJ1-6; D is unclear. V gave up 2 bases and J gave up 10 bases, with 10 bases separating them. The CDR3 runs to 13 residues. Germline values: CDR1 SGHDT, CDR2 YYEEEE.

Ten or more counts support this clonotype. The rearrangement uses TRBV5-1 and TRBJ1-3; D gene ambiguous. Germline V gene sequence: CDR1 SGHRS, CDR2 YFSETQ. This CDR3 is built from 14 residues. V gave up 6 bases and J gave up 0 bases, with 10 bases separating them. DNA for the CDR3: TGCGCCAGCAAGGAAGCTGGCTCTGGAAACACCATATATTTT. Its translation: CASKEAGSGNTIYF.

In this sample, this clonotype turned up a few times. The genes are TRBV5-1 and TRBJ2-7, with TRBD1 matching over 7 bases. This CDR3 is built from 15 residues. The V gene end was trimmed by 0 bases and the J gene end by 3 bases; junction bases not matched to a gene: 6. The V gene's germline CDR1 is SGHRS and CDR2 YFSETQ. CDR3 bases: TGCGCCAGCAGCTTGGAACAGGGGTTTGTCTACGAGCAGTACTTC. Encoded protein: CASSLEQGFVYEQYF.

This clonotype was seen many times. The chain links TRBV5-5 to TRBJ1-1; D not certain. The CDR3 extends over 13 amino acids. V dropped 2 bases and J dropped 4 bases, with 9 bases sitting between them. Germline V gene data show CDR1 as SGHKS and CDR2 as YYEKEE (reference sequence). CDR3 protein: CASSFDGITEAFF. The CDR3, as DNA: TGTGCCAGCAGCTTTGATGGGATCACTGAAGCTTTCTTT.

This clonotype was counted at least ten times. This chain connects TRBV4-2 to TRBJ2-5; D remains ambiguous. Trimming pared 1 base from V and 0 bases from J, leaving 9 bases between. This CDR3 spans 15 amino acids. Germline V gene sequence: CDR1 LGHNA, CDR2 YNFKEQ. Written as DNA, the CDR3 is TGTGCCAGCAGCCAAGCAGAAGGGTACCAAGAGACCCAGTACTTC. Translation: CASSQAEGYQETQYF.

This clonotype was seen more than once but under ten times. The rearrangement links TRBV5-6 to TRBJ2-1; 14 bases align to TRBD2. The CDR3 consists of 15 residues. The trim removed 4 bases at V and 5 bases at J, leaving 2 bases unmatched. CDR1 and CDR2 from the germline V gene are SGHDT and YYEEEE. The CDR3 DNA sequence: TGTGCCAGCAGCCAGGGACTAGCGGGAGACAATGAGCAGTTCTTC. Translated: CASSQGLAGDNEQFF. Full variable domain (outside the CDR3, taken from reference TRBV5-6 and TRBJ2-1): DAGVTQSPTHLIKTRGQQVTLRCSPKSGHDTVSWYQQALGQGPQFIFQYYEEEERQRGNFPDRFSGHQFPNYSSELNVNALLLGDSALYLCASSQGLAGDNEQFFGPGTRLTVL.

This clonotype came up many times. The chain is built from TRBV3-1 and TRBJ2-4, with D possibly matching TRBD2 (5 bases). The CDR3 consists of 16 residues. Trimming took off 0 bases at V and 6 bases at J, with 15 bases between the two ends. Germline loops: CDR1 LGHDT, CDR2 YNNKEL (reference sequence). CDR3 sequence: CASSQDPGIRTNIQYF. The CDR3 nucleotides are TGTGCCAGCAGCCAAGATCCCGGGATCCGGACAAACATTCAGTACTTC.

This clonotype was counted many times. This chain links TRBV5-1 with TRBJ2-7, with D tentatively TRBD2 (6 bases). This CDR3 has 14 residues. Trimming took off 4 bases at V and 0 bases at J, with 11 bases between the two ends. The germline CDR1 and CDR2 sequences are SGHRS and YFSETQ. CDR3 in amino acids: CASSAAGSSYEQYF. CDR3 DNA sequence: TGCGCCAGCAGCGCCGCCGGGAGCTCCTACGAGCAGTACTTC.

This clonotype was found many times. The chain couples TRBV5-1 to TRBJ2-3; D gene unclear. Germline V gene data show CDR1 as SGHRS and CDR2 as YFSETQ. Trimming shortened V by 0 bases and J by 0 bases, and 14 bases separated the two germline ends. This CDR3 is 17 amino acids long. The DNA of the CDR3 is TGCGCCAGCAGCTTGGCGAGCCCGCCGGTGAGCACAGATACGCAGTATTTT. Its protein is CASSLASPPVSTDTQYF. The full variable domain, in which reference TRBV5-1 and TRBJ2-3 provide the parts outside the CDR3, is KAGVTQTPRYLIKTRGQQVTLSCSPISGHRSVSWYQQTPGQGLQFLFEYFSETQRNKGNFPGRFSGRQFSNSRSEMNVSTLELGDSALYLCASSLASPPVSTDTQYFGPGTRLTVL.

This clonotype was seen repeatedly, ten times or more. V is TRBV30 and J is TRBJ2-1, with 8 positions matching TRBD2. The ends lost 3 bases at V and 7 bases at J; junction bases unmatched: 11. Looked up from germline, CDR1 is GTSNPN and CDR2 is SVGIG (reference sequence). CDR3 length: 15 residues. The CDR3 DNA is TGTGCCTGGAGGGGGTCACTAGCGGTAGGTAATGAGCAGTTCTTC. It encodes CAWRGSLAVGNEQFF.

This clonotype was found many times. CDR3 DNA: TGCAGTGCTAGATCTGGGTATGGCCAGCCCCAGCATTTT. This translates into CSARSGYGQPQHF. The chain has TRBV20-1 and TRBJ1-5; D not certain. Germline V gene data show CDR1 as DFQATT and CDR2 as SNEGSKA (reference sequence). V lost 2 bases and J lost 7, with 12 bases in between. CDR3 length: 13 residues.

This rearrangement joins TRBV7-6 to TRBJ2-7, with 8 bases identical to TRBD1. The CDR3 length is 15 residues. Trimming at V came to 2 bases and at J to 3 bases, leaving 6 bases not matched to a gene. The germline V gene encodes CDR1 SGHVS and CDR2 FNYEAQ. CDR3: CASSLSDRGYYEQYF. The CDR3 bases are TGTGCCAGCAGCTTATCCGACAGGGGATACTACGAGCAGTACTTC.

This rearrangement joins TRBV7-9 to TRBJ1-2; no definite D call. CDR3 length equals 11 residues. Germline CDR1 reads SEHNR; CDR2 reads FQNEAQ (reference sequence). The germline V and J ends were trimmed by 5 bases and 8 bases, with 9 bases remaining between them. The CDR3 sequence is CASSIARGYTF. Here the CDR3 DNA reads TGTGCCAGCAGCATCGCTCGAGGCTACACCTTC.

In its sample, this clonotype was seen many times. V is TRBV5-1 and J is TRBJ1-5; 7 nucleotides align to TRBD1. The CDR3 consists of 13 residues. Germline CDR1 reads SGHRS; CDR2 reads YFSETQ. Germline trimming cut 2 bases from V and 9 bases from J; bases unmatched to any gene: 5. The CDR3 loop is CASSLTGERPQHF. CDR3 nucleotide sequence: TGCGCCAGCAGCTTAACAGGGGAGCGGCCCCAGCATTTT. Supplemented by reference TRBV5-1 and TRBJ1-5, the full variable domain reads KAGVTQTPRYLIKTRGQQVTLSCSPISGHRSVSWYQQTPGQGLQFLFEYFSETQRNKGNFPGRFSGRQFSNSRSEMNVSTLELGDSALYLCASSLTGERPQHFGDGTRLSIL.

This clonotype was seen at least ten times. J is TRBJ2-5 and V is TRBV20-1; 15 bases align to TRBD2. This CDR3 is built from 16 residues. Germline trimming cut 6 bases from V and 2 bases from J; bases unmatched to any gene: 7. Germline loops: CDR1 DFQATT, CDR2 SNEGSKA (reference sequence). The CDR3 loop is CSAGTSGRSPQETQYF. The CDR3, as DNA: TGCAGTGCGGGGACTAGCGGGAGGTCCCCACAAGAGACCCAGTACTTC.

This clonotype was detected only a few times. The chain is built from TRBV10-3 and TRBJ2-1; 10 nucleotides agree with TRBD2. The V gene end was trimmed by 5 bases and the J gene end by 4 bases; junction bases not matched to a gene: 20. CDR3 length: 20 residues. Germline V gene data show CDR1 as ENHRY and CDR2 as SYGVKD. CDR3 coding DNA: TGTGCCATCAGTCTCCCAGATAGCGGGGGGTCTATGGTCAATTACAATGAGCAGTTCTTC. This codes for CAISLPDSGGSMVNYNEQFF.